This T cell receptor (beta chain) was recorded in a study of OX40 agonist ivuxolimab in advanced cancers. Study-wide points: Clonal expansion from baseline to week 6 occurred in both CD4+ and CD8+ T cells.

This clone was counted between two and nine times. What it recognizes is unknown. Clones were read by immunoSEQ multiplex PCR, and TCRdb kept only the in-frame ones, dropping some. The repertoire includes around 70,000 clones, approximately 82% of them detected once, and roughly 6.8% sits in the top ten. The CDR3 has 13 residues. J lost 9 bases, V lost 5 bases, and 3 bases had no gene match. The germline CDR1 and CDR2 sequences are MDHEN and SYDVKM. The material was CD4+ or CD8+ T cells sorted from blood, obtained in a trial of the OX40 agonist ivuxolimab. The J gene is TRBJ2-1, the V gene TRBV28, with 11 bases identical to TRBD2. This sequence was found in an adult with an advanced solid tumor such as melanoma, head and neck, liver or kidney cancer. The CDR3: CASSGLAGGEQFF. DNA for the CDR3: TGTGCCAGCAGTGGGCTAGCGGGGGGTGAGCAGTTCTTC.